The clone carrying this T cell receptor (beta chain) has just one count. These data come from a study of blood T cell repertoires in COVID-19. Looking at the study overall: Whether acute or convalescent, the COVID-19 samples came from the United States, Italy and Spain. T cells, B-cell-depleted T cells, or PBMCs provided the cDNA or gDNA that served as material.

Study processing details: Amplification of reference gene primers was used by the study to estimate nucleated cell counts. Clones were read by immunoSEQ multiplex PCR, and TCRdb kept only the in-frame ones, dropping some. The V and J calls and the clone size are those of that table, but D and trimming were determined from the DNA. The data contain around 64,000 clones, roughly 91% of them singletons. The material sequenced was peripheral blood. The sequence was obtained from a woman younger than 30 with acute or convalescent COVID-19.

CDR3 residues: CASRRGQGRSGANVLTF. The CDR3 coding sequence is TGTGCCAGTAGAAGGGGACAGGGACGCTCTGGGGCCAACGTCCTGACTTTC. This chain connects TRBV19 to TRBJ2-6; 9 bases fit TRBD1. The V and J ends lost 6 bases and 0 bases, in that order; junction bases with no gene match: 6. The CDR3 sequence is 17 residues long. Germline V CDR1 and CDR2: LNHDA, SQIVND (reference sequence).